This record covers a single T cell receptor (beta chain). Its antigen is as yet unknown. An overlapping HIV-1 Gag peptide pool stimulated these cells at about 1 ug/peptide/mL. CD40L/CD69 double-negative CD45RO-high memory CD4+ T cells were collected. Trimming cost V 6 bases and J 2 bases, with 11 bases left between them. CDR1 and CDR2 (germline): SNHLY, FYNNEI. The CDR3 sequence is 14 residues long. The libraries were made with immunoSEQ version 4 in survey mode. TCRdb keeps only in-frame clones here, not all; method: immunoSEQ multiplex PCR. The sample holds 36,000 or so clones, about 81% seen once. The data belong to a study of persistence of HIV-infected CD4 T cells. Study context: The sample holds CD4+ T cells responsive to CMV or HIV-1 Gag. Overall study findings and caveats: TCRbeta richness was lower in CMV- and Gag-responding cells than in anti-CD3/anti-CD28-responding cells.

The chain combines TRBV2 with TRBJ1-5, with D unresolved. The sequence derives from an adult with HIV. The donor label of this sample is uncertain. Here the sequenced sample was cultured CD4+ T cells from PBMCs, taken from a patient who received antiretroviral therapy. The DNA of the CDR3 is TGTGCCAGCAGGGCGACATGGGGCAATCAGCCCCAGCATTTT. Its protein is CASRATWGNQPQHF.